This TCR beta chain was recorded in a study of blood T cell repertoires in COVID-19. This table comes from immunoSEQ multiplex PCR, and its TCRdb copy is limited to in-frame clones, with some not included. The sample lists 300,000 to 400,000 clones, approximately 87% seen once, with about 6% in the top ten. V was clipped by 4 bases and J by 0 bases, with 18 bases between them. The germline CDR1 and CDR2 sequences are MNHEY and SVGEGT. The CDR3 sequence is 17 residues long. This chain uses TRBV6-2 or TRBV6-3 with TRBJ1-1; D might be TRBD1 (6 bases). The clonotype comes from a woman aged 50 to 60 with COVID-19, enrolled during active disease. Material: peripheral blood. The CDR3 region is CASSFFGWGQMNTEAFF. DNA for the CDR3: TGTGCCAGCAGTTTTTTTGGGTGGGGACAAATGAACACTGAAGCTTTCTTT.